Given below is one T cell receptor (beta chain) in context. The antigen remains undetermined. This is likely a read error, given that the CDR3 carries no conserved phenylalanine or tryptophan at its end. No DNA is shown, since the ends of the CDR3 on it are uncertain; the CDR3 is the one TCRdb lists. The data derive from a study of tumor and adjacent non-tumor tissue in lung cancer. Study at large: Aged about 31 to 85 years, patients included about 11 men and five or six women with stage I to III disease. Study-wide points: TCR diversity was significantly greater in tumor than normal lung tissue.

RNA was extracted from bulk tissue without any cell sorting. With termini counted, the CDR3 has 15 amino acids. TCRbeta libraries were built with three rounds of nested PCR, modified from ARM-PCR. TCRdb re-called the multiplex PCR reads through MiXCR, storing one row per CDR3 protein. Of tens of thousands of distinct CDR3 sequences detected, 55% to 75% appear once; the ten largest clones hold 20%. The sequence was collected from a man aged 45-65 years with non-small cell lung cancer. The rearrangement uses TRBV12-3 or TRBV12-4 and TRBJ2-5; the DNA was not compared with TRBD2, the D call given in the table. Sequencing was carried out using lung tumor tissue. CDR3 sequence reads: CASTGTSGWGETQYI.